Described below is a single TCR beta chain sequence and its context. What it recognizes is unknown. The data stem from a study of cytomegalovirus exposure and HLA in healthy donors. 13 Jbeta primers and 60 Vbeta primers were used for the PCR. Profiling relied on immunoSEQ multiplex PCR, and the TCRdb table lists in-frame clones only, not all of them. The table has 95,000 to 150,000 clones, approximately 71% seen once; the top ten hold roughly 3%. Germline values: CDR1 LNHNV, CDR2 YYDKDF (reference sequence). CDR3 length equals 15 residues. V lost 0 bases, J lost 4 bases, and 11 bases lay in between. The study's findings and limits: At a 0.05 false discovery rate, a later analysis found 18,000 or so TCR beta sequences to be associated with HLA alleles. According to the study, around 180 TCR beta chains were cytomegalovirus-associated. The classifier, whose performance was assessed in both the original and validation cohorts, reportedly diagnosed cytomegalovirus status with high specificity and sensitivity.

The source of this sequence is a woman aged 45 to 65 in good health and CMV-seronegative. Sample: PBMCs. V gene TRBV15 combines with J gene TRBJ2-3, with D hard to call. CDR3 sequence reads: CATSREIGRADTQYF. The CDR3 DNA reads TGTGCCACCAGCAGAGAGATAGGCCGGGCAGATACGCAGTATTTT.